This T cell receptor beta chain comes out of a study of cytomegalovirus exposure and HLA in healthy donors. Study in general: A later analysis reported the same platform for the 120 or so validation repertoires and the 666 first-cohort repertoires. Study results and limitations: The TCR clusters that emerged in the first cohort tended, a later analysis found, to co-occur in the approximately 120 validation repertoires. Associated with cytomegalovirus, according to the listing, were 150 to 200 TCR beta chains.

The CDR3 spans 13 residues. Per germline, CDR1 LNHNV and CDR2 YYDKDF (reference sequence). Trimming removed 0 bases from V and 3 bases from J, with 6 bases in between. In regard to this clone: Its antigen is not known.

Assay: immunoSEQ multiplex PCR; the TCRdb copy retains only in-frame clones and omits some. The repertoire holds 55,000 to 75,000 clones, with approximately 95% as singletons. These donors were members of the approximately 110-subject validation cohort, a group separate from the approximately 670-subject first cohort. Sequencing input: PBMCs. The rearrangement joins TRBV15 to TRBJ2-7; D unresolved. The TCR was taken from a woman younger than 30 in good health and CMV-seropositive. The CDR3 is CATSRDSRYEQYF. CDR3 DNA sequence: TGTGCCACCAGCAGAGATAGCCGCTACGAGCAGTACTTC.